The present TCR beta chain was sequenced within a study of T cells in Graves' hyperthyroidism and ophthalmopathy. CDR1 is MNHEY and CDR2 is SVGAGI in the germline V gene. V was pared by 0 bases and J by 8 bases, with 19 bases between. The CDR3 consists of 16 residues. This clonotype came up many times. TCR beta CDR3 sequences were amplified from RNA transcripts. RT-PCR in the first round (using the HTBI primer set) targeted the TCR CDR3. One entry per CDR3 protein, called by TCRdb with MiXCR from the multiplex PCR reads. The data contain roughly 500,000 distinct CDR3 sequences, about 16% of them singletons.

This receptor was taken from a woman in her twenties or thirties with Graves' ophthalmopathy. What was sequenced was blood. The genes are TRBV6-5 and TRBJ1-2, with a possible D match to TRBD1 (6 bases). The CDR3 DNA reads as TGTGCCAGCAGTTACTCGATTTACGCAGGGGCGGAGGGCTACACCTTC. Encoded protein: CASSYSIYAGAEGYTF.